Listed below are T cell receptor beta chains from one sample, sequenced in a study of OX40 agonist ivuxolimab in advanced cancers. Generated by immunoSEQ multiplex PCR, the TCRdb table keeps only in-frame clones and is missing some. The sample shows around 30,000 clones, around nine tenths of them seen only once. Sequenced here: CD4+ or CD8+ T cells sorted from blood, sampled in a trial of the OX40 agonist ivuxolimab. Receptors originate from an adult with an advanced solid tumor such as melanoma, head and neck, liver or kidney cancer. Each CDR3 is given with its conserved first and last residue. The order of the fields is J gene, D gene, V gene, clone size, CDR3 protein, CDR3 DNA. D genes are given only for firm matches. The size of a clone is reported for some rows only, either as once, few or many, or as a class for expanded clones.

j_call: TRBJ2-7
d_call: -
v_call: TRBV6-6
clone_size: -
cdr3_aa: CASSRGGVEEQYF
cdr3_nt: TGTGCCAGCAGTCGAGGGGGGGTGGAGGAGCAGTACTTC

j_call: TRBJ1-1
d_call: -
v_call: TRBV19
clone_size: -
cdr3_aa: CASSLHLQSGARDTEAFF
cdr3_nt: TGTGCCAGTAGTCTCCACTTACAATCCGGGGCTAGGGACACTGAAGCTTTCTTT

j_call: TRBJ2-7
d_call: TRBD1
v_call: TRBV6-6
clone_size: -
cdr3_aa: CASSRDRGYEQYF
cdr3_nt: TGTGCCAGCAGTCGGGACAGGGGGTACGAGCAGTACTTC

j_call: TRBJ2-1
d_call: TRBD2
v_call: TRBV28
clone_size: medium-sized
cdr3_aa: CASSTVRAGLAGGLGRNEQFF
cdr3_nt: TGTGCCAGCAGTACCGTAAGGGCCGGACTAGCGGGAGGGTTAGGGCGGAATGAGCAGTTCTTC

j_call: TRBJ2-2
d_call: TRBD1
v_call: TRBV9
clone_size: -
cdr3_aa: CASQDRSYTGELFF
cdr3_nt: TGTGCCAGTCAGGACAGGTCATACACCGGGGAGCTGTTTTTT

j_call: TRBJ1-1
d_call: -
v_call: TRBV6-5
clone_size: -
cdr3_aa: CASSYKTENTEAFF
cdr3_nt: TGTGCCAGCAGTTATAAAACAGAGAACACTGAAGCTTTCTTT

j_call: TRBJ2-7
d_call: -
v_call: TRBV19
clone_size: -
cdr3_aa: CASSIRLLGYEQYF
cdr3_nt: TGTGCCAGTAGTATAAGGCTGCTCGGCTACGAGCAGTACTTC

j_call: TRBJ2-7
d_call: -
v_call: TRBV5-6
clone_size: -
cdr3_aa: CASSLGTGTESYEQYF
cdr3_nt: TGTGCCAGCAGCTTGGGTACCGGGACTGAATCCTACGAGCAGTACTTC

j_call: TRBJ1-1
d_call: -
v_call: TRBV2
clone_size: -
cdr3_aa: CASSEEKWGARVDTEAFF
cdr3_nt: TGTGCCAGCAGTGAAGAGAAATGGGGGGCCCGGGTAGACACTGAAGCTTTCTTT

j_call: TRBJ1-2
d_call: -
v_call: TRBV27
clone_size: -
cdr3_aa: CASSLSPGAYGYTF
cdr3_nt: TGTGCCAGCAGTTTATCTCCAGGGGCCTATGGCTACACCTTC

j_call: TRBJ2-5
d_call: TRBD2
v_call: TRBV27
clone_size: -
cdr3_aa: CASSSGTSGQETQYF
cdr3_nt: TGTGCCAGCAGTTCAGGGACTAGCGGCCAAGAGACCCAGTACTTC

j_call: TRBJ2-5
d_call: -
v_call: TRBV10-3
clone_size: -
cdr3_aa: CAIGGGPGLNQWDTRVTQYF
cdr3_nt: TGTGCCATCGGAGGGGGACCGGGACTAAATCAGTGGGATACAAGAGTGACCCAGTACTTC

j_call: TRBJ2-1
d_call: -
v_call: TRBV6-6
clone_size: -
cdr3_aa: CASNRDSSYNEQFF
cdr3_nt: TGTGCCAGCAACCGGGACTCGTCCTACAATGAGCAGTTCTTC

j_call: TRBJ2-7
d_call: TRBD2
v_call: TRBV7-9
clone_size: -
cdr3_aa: CASSLGLAGNNEQYF
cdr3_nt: TGTGCCAGCAGCTTAGGACTAGCGGGTAACAACGAGCAGTACTTC

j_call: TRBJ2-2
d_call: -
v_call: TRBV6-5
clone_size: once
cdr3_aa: CASSYSISTGELFF
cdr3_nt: TGTGCCAGCAGTTACTCGATATCCACCGGGGAGCTGTTTTTT

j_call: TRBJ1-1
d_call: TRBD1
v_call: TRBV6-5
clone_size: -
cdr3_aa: CASTKRTGVPEAFF
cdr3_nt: TGTGCCAGCACCAAACGGACAGGAGTACCTGAAGCTTTCTTT

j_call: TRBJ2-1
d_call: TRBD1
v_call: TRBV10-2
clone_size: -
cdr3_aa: CAIKLPDRGQPNEQFF
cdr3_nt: TGCGCCATCAAACTGCCCGACAGGGGGCAACCCAATGAGCAGTTCTTC

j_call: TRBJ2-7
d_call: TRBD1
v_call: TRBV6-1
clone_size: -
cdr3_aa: CASSEGTGGSGEQYF
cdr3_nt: TGTGCCAGCAGTGAGGGGACAGGGGGATCTGGCGAGCAGTACTTC

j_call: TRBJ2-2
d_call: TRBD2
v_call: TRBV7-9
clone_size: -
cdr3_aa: CASSQGLAGGPDTGELFF
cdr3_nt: TGTGCCAGCAGCCAGGGACTAGCGGGAGGGCCGGACACCGGGGAGCTGTTTTTT

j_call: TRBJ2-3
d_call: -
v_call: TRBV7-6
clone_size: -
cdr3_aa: CASSLFPSPTDTQYF
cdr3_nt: TGTGCCAGCAGCTTATTTCCTAGCCCCACAGATACGCAGTATTTT

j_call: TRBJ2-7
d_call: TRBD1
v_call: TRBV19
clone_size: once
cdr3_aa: CASSKHDWDRDYEQYF
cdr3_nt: TGTGCCAGTAGTAAACATGATTGGGACAGGGATTACGAGCAGTACTTC

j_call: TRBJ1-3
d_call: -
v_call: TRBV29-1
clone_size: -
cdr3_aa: CSVDIGGNTIYF
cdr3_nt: TGCAGCGTTGATATAGGCGGAAACACCATATATTTT